This entry concerns a single T cell receptor beta chain. Treatment noted: oral pan-JAK inhibitor, 5-10 mg twice daily. PBMCs were stained for CD3, CD4 and CD8, and CD4+ and CD8+ T cells were sorted. The trim removed 3 bases at V and 2 bases at J, leaving 1 base unmatched. The CDR3 runs 14 residues. CDR1 SGHAT and CDR2 FQNNGV come from the germline V gene. The sequencing template was cDNA reverse transcribed from extracted RNA. Profiling relied on immunoSEQ multiplex PCR, and the TCRdb table lists in-frame clones only, not all of them. Among 150,000 to 200,000 clones listed, 58% were seen once. This sample stems from a study of CD8+ T cells in alopecia areata.

This sequence joins TRBV11-2 and TRBJ2-3, with TRBD2 matching over 8 bases. This TCR was recovered from a human donor with alopecia areata. This material consisted of CD4+ T cells sorted from blood, taken at week 24, from a patient treated with tofacitinib. The CDR3 nucleotides read TGTGCCAGCAGCTTTAGCGGGACCACAGATACGCAGTATTTT. As protein: CASSFSGTTDTQYF.